This is a list of T cell receptor beta chains from one sample in a study of a mutant IDH1 vaccine in newly diagnosed glioma. The table came from immunoSEQ multiplex PCR; TCRdb's copy has only in-frame clones and leaves some out. The data hold around 26,000 clones, with about 92% observed a single time. Material: PBMCs, obtained from a glioma patient treated with radiotherapy, temozolomide or both. These receptors were obtained from a man in his forties with glioma. CDR3s include the opening cysteine and the closing phenylalanine or tryptophan. The D gene is left open where the match is weak. Clone size is shown for a subset of rows, as once, few, many or a class of expanded clone.

J gene | V gene | clone size | D gene | CDR3 DNA | CDR3 protein
TRBJ1-6 | TRBV19 | . | . | TGTGCCTCCTCCTCCGACAGCTATAATTCACCCCTCCACTTT | CASSSDSYNSPLHF
TRBJ1-2 | TRBV7-2 | . | TRBD1 | TGTGCCAGCAGCTCGGGACAGAACTATGGCTACACCTTC | CASSSGQNYGYTF
TRBJ2-1 | TRBV4-1 | . | TRBD2 | TGCGCCAGCAGCCAAGGGGAGACTAGCGACTACAATGAGCAGTTCTTC | CASSQGETSDYNEQFF
TRBJ1-1 | TRBV6-1 | . | . | TGTGCCAGCAGTGAAGCCGTGAACACTGAAGCTTTCTTT | CASSEAVNTEAFF
TRBJ2-2 | TRBV12-5 | . | . | TGTGCTAGTGGTTTGTCCTGGCCGAACACCGGGGAGCTGTTTTTT | CASGLSWPNTGELFF
TRBJ1-1 | TRBV4-3 | . | . | TGCGCCAGCAGCCCTTACAGGGCGGCGGTCACTGAAGCTTTCTTT | CASSPYRAAVTEAFF
TRBJ2-2 | TRBV4-3 | . | . | TGCGCCAGCAGCCACCAAATCGGCGGGGAGCTGTTTTTT | CASSHQIGGELFF
TRBJ1-4 | TRBV2 | . | . | TGTGCCAGCAGTGAGGCTAATGAAAAACTGTTTTTT | CASSEANEKLFF
TRBJ1-2 | TRBV5-6 | . | . | TGTGCCAGCAGCTTCGCCACAGGGCCTAACTATGGCTACACCTTC | CASSFATGPNYGYTF
TRBJ2-1 | TRBV10-3 | . | . | TGTGCCATCAGGTTTGACGAGTACAATGAGCAGTTCTTC | CAIRFDEYNEQFF
TRBJ2-5 | TRBV19 | . | TRBD1 | TGTGCCAGTAGTAAAAGGACAGGGGGTGGAGAGACCCAGTACTTC | CASSKRTGGGETQYF
TRBJ1-1 | TRBV6-5 | . | . | TGTGCCAGCAGTTGGGGACAGAACACTGAAGCTTTCTTT | CASSWGQNTEAFF
TRBJ1-6 | TRBV2 | . | . | TGTGCCAGCCGGCAGGAACGGAATTCACCCCTCCACTTT | CASRQERNSPLHF
TRBJ1-1 | TRBV6-5 | . | . | TGTGCCAGCAGCACAACAGGACACACTGAAGCTTTCTTT | CASSTTGHTEAFF
TRBJ1-1 | TRBV2 | . | . | TGTGCCAGCAGTGTTCGACAGGAAGTTGAAGCTTTCTTT | CASSVRQEVEAFF
TRBJ2-3 | TRBV25-1 | . | . | TGTGCCAGCAGTGTGGCCCGTACGCAGTATTTT | CASSVARTQYF
TRBJ2-5 | TRBV18 | once | TRBD2 | TGTGCCAGCTCACCCCTAGCGGGGGATAAAGAGACCCAGTACTTC | CASSPLAGDKETQYF
TRBJ2-7 | TRBV2 | . | . | TGTGCCAGCAGTGAATTTTTGGTAGGGGCAGGCTTCGGGCAGTACTTC | CASSEFLVGAGFGQYF
TRBJ2-7 | TRBV30 | . | . | TGTGCCTGGAGTAAAGGGCGCTCCTACGAGCAGTACTTC | CAWSKGRSYEQYF
TRBJ2-4 | TRBV7-9 | . | . | TGTGCCAGCAGCTTAGCGGGAGCCAAAAACATTCAGTACTTC | CASSLAGAKNIQYF
TRBJ2-5 | TRBV7-9 | . | . | TGTGCCAGCAGTTATAGATACCCCGAGGAGACCCAGTACTTC | CASSYRYPEETQYF
TRBJ1-2 | TRBV5-1 | . | TRBD1 | TGCGCCAGCAGCTTGCTCGGGACAGGGGATGGCTACACCTTC | CASSLLGTGDGYTF
TRBJ1-1 | TRBV11-2 | . | . | TGTGCCAGCAGCTTAGGTGGGCCGGGAAACACTGAAGCTTTCTTT | CASSLGGPGNTEAFF
TRBJ2-3 | TRBV6-4 | . | TRBD2 | TGTGCCAGCAGTGAATTTGCGGGGGGCTCAGATACGCAGTATTTT | CASSEFAGGSDTQYF
TRBJ1-1 | TRBV7-2 | . | . | TGTGCCAGCAGCTTGAACAGGGTCGGCGCTGAAGCTTTCTTT | CASSLNRVGAEAFF
TRBJ1-1 | TRBV2 | . | . | TGTGCCAGCAGTGAAGAGGGCAGGGTGAACACTGAAGCTTTCTTT | CASSEEGRVNTEAFF
TRBJ2-5 | TRBV7-9 | . | . | TGTGCCAGCAGCTACGATCGAGAGACCCAGTACTTC | CASSYDRETQYF
TRBJ1-1 | TRBV5-4 | . | . | TGTGCCAGCAGCTTAGCAGGGGTGGGCGACACTGAAGCTTTCTTT | CASSLAGVGDTEAFF
TRBJ2-7 | TRBV4-1 | . | TRBD2 | TGCGCCAGCAGCCAAGCAAGGACTAGCGGGAGGGCGTACGAGCAGTACTTC | CASSQARTSGRAYEQYF
TRBJ1-2 | TRBV12-5 | . | . | TGTGCTAGTGGTTTGATCCCTAGAGGGTATGGCTACACCTTC | CASGLIPRGYGYTF
TRBJ1-2 | TRBV27 | . | TRBD1 | TGTGCCAGCAGTTTAGGGACAGACCGGCTCGATGGCTACACCTTC | CASSLGTDRLDGYTF
TRBJ1-2 | TRBV9 | . | TRBD1 | TGTGCCAGCAGCTTGGGACAGGGGGCTTATGGCTACACCTTC | CASSLGQGAYGYTF
TRBJ1-1 | TRBV5-5 | once | TRBD1 | TGTGCCAGCAGCGTCCGACAGGGATCTTTCATGAACACTGAAGCTTTCTTT | CASSVRQGSFMNTEAFF
TRBJ2-1 | TRBV5-1 | once | TRBD2 | TGCGCCAGCAGCTTGAAAGCGGGACCCAACAATGAGCAGTTCTTC | CASSLKAGPNNEQFF
TRBJ1-1 | TRBV7-8 | . | . | TGTGCCAGCAGCATGCCCCCCAACAGGCTGAACACTGAAGCTTTCTTT | CASSMPPNRLNTEAFF
TRBJ2-3 | TRBV19 | few | . | TGTGCCAGTAGTATGGAGGACACTCGCACAGATACGCAGTATTTT | CASSMEDTRTDTQYF
TRBJ2-7 | TRBV9 | . | TRBD1 | TGTGCCAGCAGCATCGGGACAGGACTATACTACGAGCAGTACTTC | CASSIGTGLYYEQYF
TRBJ1-1 | TRBV6-1 | . | . | TGTGCCAGCAGCCCTTCGAGGGGGATCGGAGCTTTCTTT | CASSPSRGIGAFF
TRBJ1-1 | TRBV19 | once | . | TGTGCCAGTCAGACGGTGAGGGGCACTGAAGCTTTCTTT | CASQTVRGTEAFF
TRBJ2-5 | TRBV30 | . | TRBD2 | TGTGCTTTTAGCGGGGGCGTCCAAGAGACCCAGTACTTC | CAFSGGVQETQYF
TRBJ2-6 | TRBV19 | . | . | TGTGCCAGTAGTTCTACTGGGGCCAACGTCCTGACTTTC | CASSSTGANVLTF
TRBJ1-1 | TRBV2 | . | . | TGTGCCAGCAGTGCGGGGCTTCCTGGTCGGGCTGAAGCTTTCTTT | CASSAGLPGRAEAFF
TRBJ2-5 | TRBV7-2 | once | . | TGTGCCAGCAGCTTAGGTGGGCAAGAGACCCAGTACTTC | CASSLGGQETQYF
TRBJ1-2 | TRBV19 | . | . | TGTGCCAGCCACGACCCCACGGGGCCTTCGCGTTATGGCTACACCTTC | CASHDPTGPSRYGYTF
TRBJ2-7 | TRBV9 | . | . | TGTGCCAGCAGCGTAGCAGGGTCCTACGAGCAGTACTTC | CASSVAGSYEQYF
TRBJ2-7 | TRBV30 | . | TRBD2 | TGTGCCTGGAGTCCCGGCGAACGACGGGGGGTCTCCTACGAGCAGTACTTC | CAWSPGERRGVSYEQYF
TRBJ2-4 | TRBV19 | . | . | TGTGCCAGCAGCCCCGCATCTCTGGAAAACATTCAGTACTTC | CASSPASLENIQYF
TRBJ2-7 | TRBV7-9 | once | TRBD2 | TGTGCCAGCAGAGCCGGAGGGTTAGCGGGGGATTGGTACGAGCAGTACTTC | CASRAGGLAGDWYEQYF
TRBJ2-5 | TRBV4-3 | . | TRBD1 | TGCGCCAGCAGCCGAGTGATGGACAGGGAGAGAGGGGAGACCCAGTACTTC | CASSRVMDRERGETQYF
TRBJ2-2 | TRBV28 | . | . | TGTGCCAGCAGGTACACAATGAGTGCGGGCACCGGGGAGCTGTTTTTT | CASRYTMSAGTGELFF
TRBJ2-2 | TRBV6-5 | . | . | TGTGCCAGCAGTTACTCAGGCCCCACCGGGGAGCTGTTTTTT | CASSYSGPTGELFF
TRBJ2-6 | TRBV2 | . | TRBD2 | TGTGCCAGCAGTAATACACTACTAGGACTAGCGGGAGCGCCTGGGGCCAACGTCCTGACTTTC | CASSNTLLGLAGAPGANVLTF
TRBJ2-1 | TRBV9 | . | TRBD2 | TGTGCCAGCAGCCCAACCTTAGCGGGAGTTAGTGAGCAGTTCTTC | CASSPTLAGVSEQFF